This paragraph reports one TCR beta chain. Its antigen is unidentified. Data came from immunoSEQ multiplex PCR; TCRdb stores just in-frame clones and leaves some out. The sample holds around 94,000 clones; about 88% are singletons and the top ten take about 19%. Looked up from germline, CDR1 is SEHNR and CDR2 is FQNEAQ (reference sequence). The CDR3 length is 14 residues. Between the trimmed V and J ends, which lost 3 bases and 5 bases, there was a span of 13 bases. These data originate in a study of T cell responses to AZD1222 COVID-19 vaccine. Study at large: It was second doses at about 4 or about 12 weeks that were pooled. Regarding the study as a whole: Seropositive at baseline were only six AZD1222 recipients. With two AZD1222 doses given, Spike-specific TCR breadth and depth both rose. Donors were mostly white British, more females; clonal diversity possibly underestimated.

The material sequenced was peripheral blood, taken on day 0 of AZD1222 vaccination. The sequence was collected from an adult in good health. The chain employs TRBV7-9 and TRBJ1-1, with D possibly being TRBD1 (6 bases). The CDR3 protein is CASSFTGQGTEAFF. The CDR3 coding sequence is TGTGCCAGCAGCTTCACAGGGCAGGGGACTGAAGCTTTCTTT.